Only a few counts were recorded for the clone carrying this T cell receptor beta chain. The sample belongs to a study of T cells after yellow fever vaccination. Making TCR cDNA involved 5'RACE template switching, which added UMIs and a universal primer site. TCRdb called the 5' RACE reads again in MiXCR, with one record for every CDR3 protein. The repertoire holds 250,000 to 400,000 distinct CDR3 sequences, 4.1% seen once, with roughly 25% in the top ten. Trimming took 4 bases from V and 5 from J, leaving 8 bases between them. There are 12 residues in the CDR3. The germline CDR1 and CDR2 sequences are SQVTM and ANQGSEA.

The material sequenced was PBMCs, taken 5 days after the yellow fever booster vaccination. This rearrangement joins TRBV29-1 to TRBJ2-2, with D unclear. This sequence originates from a man younger than 35 who received the YFV17D yellow fever vaccine. CDR3 bases: TGCAGCGTTGTTCCGGATACCGGGGAGCTGTTTTTT. Its translation: CSVVPDTGELFF.